This TCR beta chain derives from a study of post-analysis software for immune sequencing data. Study results and caveats: When compared against controls, multiple sclerosis patients showed significantly lower normalized Chao1 diversity. Comparison of patients with controls showed 4 to 6 TRBV segments more frequent in patients, TRBV5-6, TRBV5-1 and TRBV20-1 among them.

The TCR beta cDNA libraries carried unique molecular identifiers. TCRdb recomputed calls from the PCR reads with MiXCR, one row per CDR3 protein. This sample has 600,000 to 750,000 distinct CDR3 sequences, with 59% found just once. This CDR3 is built from 13 residues. CDR1 and CDR2 (germline): SGHTA, FQGNSA. Deletions cut 3 bases from V and 5 bases from J, with 9 bases between. As to this clonotype: Its antigen is still unknown.

The V and J genes are TRBV7-2 and TRBJ2-3; the D call may be TRBD1 or TRBD2 (5 bases each). The sample taken for sequencing was blood. This TCR was sampled from a girl aged 2 to 9 with multiple sclerosis. The CDR3 region has the DNA TGTGCCAGCAGCTTCGGGGCAGGAGATACGCAGTATTTT. It translates to CASSFGAGDTQYF. The full variable domain, in which reference TRBV7-2 and TRBJ2-3 provide the parts outside the CDR3, is GAGVSQSPSNKVTEKGKDVELRCDPISGHTALYWYRQSLGQGLEFLIYFQGNSAPDKSGLPSDRFSAERTGGSVSTLTIQRTQQEDSAVYLCASSFGAGDTQYFGPGTRLTVL.